This T cell receptor (beta chain) stems from a study of blood T cell repertoires in COVID-19. V was clipped by 10 bases and J by 5 bases, with 13 bases between them. Germline V gene sequence: CDR1 MRHNA, CDR2 SNTAGT. There are 12 residues in the CDR3. Clones were read by immunoSEQ multiplex PCR, and TCRdb kept only the in-frame ones, dropping some. The repertoire consists of about 410,000 clones, with over 75% occurring once and the leading ten covering less than 2%. The clonotype originates from a middle-aged woman with COVID-19, enrolled during active disease. Sequencing input: peripheral blood. This chain joins TRBV6-4 and TRBJ2-3; a possible D gene is TRBD2 (5 bases). This chain's CDR3 is CATRAEGDTQYF. Here the CDR3 DNA reads TGTGCCACCCGAGCGGAAGGAGATACGCAGTATTTT.